The entry below describes one TCR beta chain. The data were obtained in a study of blood T cell repertoires in COVID-19. Study overall: The United States, Italy and Spain were the sources of the acute and convalescent COVID-19 samples. T cells, B-cell-depleted T cells, or PBMCs provided the cDNA or gDNA that served as material.

The table came from immunoSEQ multiplex PCR; TCRdb's copy has only in-frame clones and leaves some out. This table has some 100,000 clones, 88% appearing once. CDR1 is MGHDK and CDR2 is SYGVNS in the germline V gene. The V and J ends lost 3 bases and 2 bases, in that order; junction bases with no gene match: 3. The CDR3 contains 16 residues. The V gene is TRBV25-1, the J gene TRBJ2-1, with TRBD2 matching 11 bases. The source material was peripheral blood. The sequence derives from a woman in her 70s with acute or convalescent COVID-19. CDR3 sequence (DNA): TGTGCCAGCAGTGACCTAGCGGGAGGTACCTACAATGAGCAGTTCTTC. Its protein product is CASSDLAGGTYNEQFF.